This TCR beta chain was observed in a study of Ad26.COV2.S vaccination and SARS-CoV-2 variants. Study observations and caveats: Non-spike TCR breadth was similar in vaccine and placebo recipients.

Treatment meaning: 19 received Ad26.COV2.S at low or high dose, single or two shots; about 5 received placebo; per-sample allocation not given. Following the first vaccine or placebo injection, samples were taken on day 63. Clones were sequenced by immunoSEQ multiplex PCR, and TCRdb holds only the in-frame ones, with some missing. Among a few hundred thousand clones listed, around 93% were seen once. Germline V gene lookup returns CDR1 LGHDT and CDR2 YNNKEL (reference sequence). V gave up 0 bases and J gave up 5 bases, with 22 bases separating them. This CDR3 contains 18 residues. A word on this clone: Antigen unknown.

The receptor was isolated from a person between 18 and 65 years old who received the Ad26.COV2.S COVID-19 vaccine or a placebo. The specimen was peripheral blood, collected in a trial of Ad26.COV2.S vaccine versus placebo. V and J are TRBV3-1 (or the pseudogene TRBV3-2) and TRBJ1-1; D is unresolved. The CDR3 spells CASSQDRVLGRIGTEAFF. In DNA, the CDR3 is TGTGCCAGCAGCCAAGATCGAGTGTTAGGGCGGATCGGGACTGAAGCTTTCTTT.